Below are 20 T cell receptor beta chains sequenced from a single sample in a study of blood T cells in healthy people across ages. Then a second PCR, running about 6 to 11 cycles, was carried out with a sample-barcoded 5' primer and a J-beta primer mix. TCRdb recomputed calls from the 5' RACE reads with MiXCR, one row per CDR3 protein. The data show 1.5 million to 2 million distinct CDR3 sequences, around half seen once. Sequenced sample: blood. The receptors originated from a woman between 40 and 55 years old in good health.

V gene TRBV7-2 combines with J gene TRBJ1-5; D remains unclear. The CDR3 totals 13 residues. V was pared by 1 base and J by 7 bases, with 8 bases between. The germline V gene has CDR1 SGHTA and CDR2 FQGNSA. CDR3 DNA sequence: TGTGCCAGCAGCTTAGATCCAAGACAGCCCCAGCATTTT. It encodes CASSLDPRQPQHF.

This clonotype was counted only a few times. This chain connects TRBV28 to TRBJ2-5, with TRBD2 matching 9 bases. This CDR3 comprises 14 residues. Germline lookup yields CDR1 MDHEN and CDR2 SYDVKM. The V gene end was trimmed by 10 bases and the J gene end by 2 bases; junction bases not matched to a gene: 8. CDR3 in DNA: TGTGCCACCGGGCCGGGACTAGCTCAAGAGACCCAGTACTTC. As protein: CATGPGLAQETQYF.

This clonotype showed up just a few times. V gene TRBV7-2 combines with J gene TRBJ2-3; tentatively, D is TRBD1 (5 bases). CDR1 is SGHTA and CDR2 is FQGNSA in the germline V gene. CDR3 length: 16 amino acids. The V end lost 2 bases, the J end lost 2 bases, and 14 bases lay between the germline ends. The CDR3 DNA reads as TGTGCCAGCAGCTTACGAAAGGGGTCGATCACAGATACGCAGTATTTT. Protein product: CASSLRKGSITDTQYF. The full variable domain, with the rest looked up from reference TRBV7-2 and TRBJ2-3, is GAGVSQSPSNKVTEKGKDVELRCDPISGHTALYWYRQSLGQGLEFLIYFQGNSAPDKSGLPSDRFSAERTGGSVSTLTIQRTQQEDSAVYLCASSLRKGSITDTQYFGPGTRLTVL.

The chain links TRBV4-1 to TRBJ2-5, with 9 bases matching TRBD1. The germline V gene has CDR1 MGHRA and CDR2 YSYEKL. The CDR3 extends over 17 amino acids. Unmatched junction bases numbered 12, after V lost 2 bases and J lost 5 bases. This chain's CDR3 is CASSQLTGGINGETQYF. DNA of the CDR3: TGCGCCAGCAGCCAATTAACAGGGGGCATTAATGGGGAGACCCAGTACTTC.

The chain joins TRBV4-3 to TRBJ1-4; D may be TRBD1 (5 bases). The CDR3 contains 15 residues. CDR1 and CDR2 (germline): LGHNA, YSLEER. V was shortened by 1 base and J by 7 bases, with 13 bases between the two germline ends. CDR3 amino acids: CASSQVVREGEKLFF. DNA for the CDR3: TGCGCCAGCAGCCAAGTGGTCAGGGAGGGTGAAAAACTGTTTTTT.

This clonotype came up a few times. The V gene is TRBV3-1, the J gene TRBJ2-7; D is unresolved. The CDR3 extends over 14 amino acids. Germline V gene sequence: CDR1 LGHDT, CDR2 YNNKEL (reference sequence). Trimming removed 3 bases from V and 2 bases from J, with 11 bases in between. The CDR3 DNA sequence: TGTGCCAGCAGCCACCGACGGGCCCCCTACGAGCAGTACTTC. The encoded protein is CASSHRRAPYEQYF.

J is TRBJ2-5 and V is TRBV23-1, with unresolved D. TRBV23-1 is annotated as an ORF whose role is uncertain. With 0 bases removed from V and 4 bases from J, the gap between germline ends came to 12 bases. This CDR3 has 15 amino acids. The CDR3 protein is CASSQSPGSGETQYF. CDR3 nucleotide sequence: TGCGCCAGCAGTCAATCGCCGGGTAGTGGAGAGACCCAGTACTTC.

The rearrangement joins TRBV3-1 to TRBJ1-5; a possible D gene is TRBD1 (5 bases). Trimming left V 4 bases short and J 5 bases short, with 15 bases between. Germline CDR1 and CDR2: LGHDT and YNNKEL (reference sequence). This CDR3 is 15 amino acids long. Here the CDR3 reads CASSPQRGQHQPQHF. CDR3 coding DNA: TGTGCCAGCAGCCCACAGCGAGGACAACATCAGCCCCAGCATTTT.

The chain has TRBV27 and TRBJ2-1; 7 positions agree with TRBD1. The CDR3 sequence is 14 residues long. The V segment lost 3 bases and the J segment 10 bases; nucleotides outside the gene matches: 9. Germline V gene sequence: CDR1 MNHEY, CDR2 SMNVEV (reference sequence). Written as DNA, the CDR3 is TGTGCCAGCAGTTTGGGCAGGGGGAGAAGCGAGCAGTTCTTC. Amino acids: CASSLGRGRSEQFF.

The rearrangement joins TRBV3-1 to TRBJ2-1, with D perhaps matching TRBD1 (5 bases). V lost 4 bases and J lost 4, with 14 bases in between. Germline-derived CDR1 and CDR2 are LGHDT and YNNKEL (reference sequence). The CDR3 covers 15 residues. The CDR3 spells CASSPRQSLYNEQFF. Here the CDR3 DNA reads TGTGCCAGCAGCCCAAGACAGAGCCTTTACAATGAGCAGTTCTTC.

This chain connects TRBV20-1 to TRBJ2-5, with D possibly TRBD2 on 6 matching bases. Deletions cut 4 bases from V and 0 bases from J, with 12 bases between. Germline V gene lookup returns CDR1 DFQATT and CDR2 SNEGSKA (reference sequence). The CDR3 extends over 14 amino acids. CDR3 protein: CSANGRGNQETQYF. The DNA of the CDR3 is TGCAGTGCTAACGGGCGGGGCAACCAAGAGACCCAGTACTTC.

The genes are TRBV6-5 and TRBJ2-1; the D is unclear. The germline V and J ends were trimmed by 2 bases and 5 bases, with 16 bases remaining between them. Germline V gives CDR1 MNHEY, CDR2 SVGAGI. This CDR3 comprises 16 residues. The CDR3, as DNA: TGTGCCAGCAGTTACGGTCCGACCCCTCTCCACAATGAGCAGTTCTTC. It yields the protein CASSYGPTPLHNEQFF.

The table lists this clonotype with a few counts. The chain employs TRBV20-1 and TRBJ2-1; D is ambiguous. Germline CDR1 and CDR2: DFQATT and SNEGSKA (reference sequence). CDR3 length equals 13 residues. V was trimmed by 1 base and J by 3 bases, leaving 7 bases between them. Here the CDR3 DNA reads TGCAGTGCTAGAGGCCGGGTCTACAATGAGCAGTTCTTC. The encoded protein is CSARGRVYNEQFF.

This clonotype showed up just a few times. The J gene is TRBJ1-6, the V gene TRBV29-1; 8 bases match TRBD1. The CDR3 has 14 amino acids. Trimming removed 4 bases from V and 10 bases from J; junction bases left unmatched: 9. From germline, CDR1 is SQVTM and CDR2 ANQGSEA. The chain's CDR3 is CSVADNRGNSPLHF. Here the CDR3 DNA reads TGCAGCGTTGCGGATAACAGGGGGAACTCACCCCTCCACTTT. Drawing the rest from reference TRBV29-1 and TRBJ1-6, the complete variable domain is SAVISQKPSRDICQRGTSLTIQCQVDSQVTMMFWYRQQPGQSLTLIATANQGSEATYESGFVIDKFPISRPNLTFSTLTVSNMSPEDSSIYLCSVADNRGNSPLHFGNGTRLTVT.

The sample holds a few counts of this clonotype. The chain couples TRBV7-9 to TRBJ2-7; 9 nucleotides match TRBD1. V dropped 5 bases and J dropped 4; count of bases not matched to a gene: 9. The germline V gene encodes CDR1 SEHNR and CDR2 FQNEAQ (reference sequence). The CDR3 consists of 15 residues. The CDR3 nucleotides read TGTGCCAGCAGCGGTCGGACAGGGGATTTGTACGAGCAGTACTTC. Amino acids: CASSGRTGDLYEQYF.

This sequence joins TRBV6-5 and TRBJ1-6; tentatively, D is TRBD1 (6 bases). V gave up 2 bases and J gave up 7 bases, with 18 bases separating them. CDR3 length: 17 amino acids. Germline V CDR1 and CDR2: MNHEY, SVGAGI. The CDR3 sequence is CASSYDRREGINSPLHF. The CDR3 DNA sequence: TGTGCCAGCAGTTACGACAGGAGGGAAGGAATCAATTCACCCCTCCACTTT.

This clonotype appeared a few times. The chain employs TRBV4-3 and TRBJ2-1, with a weak D call TRBD2 (7 bases). The CDR3 covers 16 residues. Germline CDR1 reads LGHNA; CDR2 reads YSLEER. Trimming shortened V by 0 bases and J by 3 bases, and 12 bases separated the two germline ends. CDR3 DNA sequence: TGCGCCAGCAGCCAAGATAGGAGGGGGGGCTACAATGAGCAGTTCTTC. This gives the protein CASSQDRRGGYNEQFF.

The chain has TRBV6-5 and TRBJ2-5, with 9 positions matching TRBD2. From germline, CDR1 is MNHEY and CDR2 SVGAGI. The V and J ends lost 6 bases and 5 bases, in that order; junction bases with no gene match: 7. This CDR3 has 14 residues. The CDR3 DNA is TGTGCCAGCAGCGTAGCGGGGGTGGTGGAGACCCAGTACTTC. Amino acid sequence: CASSVAGVVETQYF.

The rearrangement uses TRBV7-9 and TRBJ2-5; 10 positions agree with TRBD1. CDR3 size: 15 residues. The germline CDR1 and CDR2 sequences are SEHNR and FQNEAQ (reference sequence). After removal of 4 bases from V and 5 bases from J, the junction contained 7 bases not matched to a gene. DNA for the CDR3: TGTGCCAGCAGCTCGGGACAGGGGAGTGTGGAGACCCAGTACTTC. This sequence encodes CASSSGQGSVETQYF.

This clonotype was seen only a few times. The rearrangement uses TRBV7-8 and TRBJ2-3; unclear D gene. V was shortened by 6 bases and J by 0 bases, with 10 bases between the two germline ends. CDR3 size: 14 residues. The germline V gene has CDR1 SGHVS and CDR2 FQNEAQ. CDR3 DNA: TGTGCCAGCAGACAAACTCCGAGCACAGATACGCAGTATTTT. It specifies CASRQTPSTDTQYF.